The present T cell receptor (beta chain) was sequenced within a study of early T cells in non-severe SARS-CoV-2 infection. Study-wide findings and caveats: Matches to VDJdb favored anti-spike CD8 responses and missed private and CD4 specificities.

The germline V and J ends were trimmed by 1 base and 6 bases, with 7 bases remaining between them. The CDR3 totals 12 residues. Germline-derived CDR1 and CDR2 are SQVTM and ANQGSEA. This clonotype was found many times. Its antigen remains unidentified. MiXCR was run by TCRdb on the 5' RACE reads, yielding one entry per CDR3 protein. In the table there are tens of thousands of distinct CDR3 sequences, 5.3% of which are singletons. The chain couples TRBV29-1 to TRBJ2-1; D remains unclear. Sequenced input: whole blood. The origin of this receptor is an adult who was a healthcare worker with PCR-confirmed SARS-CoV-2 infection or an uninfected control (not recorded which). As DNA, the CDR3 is TGCAGCGTTGAAGGACTTGTCAATGAGCAGTTCTTC. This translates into CSVEGLVNEQFF.